The clone carrying this T cell receptor (beta chain) was observed a few times. Every bit of the isolated RNA underwent reverse transcription, so sequencing read expressed TCRB transcripts. TCRdb's table, derived via immunoSEQ multiplex PCR, lists solely in-frame clones and lacks some. The sample lists approximately 380,000 clones; more than 13% were seen once. The CDR3 runs 18 residues. Germline V lookup: CDR1 MGHRA, CDR2 YSYEKL. Trimming at V came to 4 bases and at J to 8 bases, leaving 14 bases not matched to a gene. This specimen belongs to a study of beta chain features in type 1 diabetes. The chain joins TRBV4-1 to TRBJ2-4; 13 bases match TRBD2. The TCR sequence derives from a woman under 30 in good health. What was sequenced was naive CD4+ T cells from blood. The CDR3 spells CASSPFGLAGVRSYIQYF. CDR3 nucleotides: TGCGCCAGCAGCCCCTTTGGACTAGCGGGAGTGAGGAGTTACATTCAGTACTTC.